The clone carrying this T cell receptor beta chain was seen a handful of times. This sample was included in a study of blood T cells in healthy people across ages. A J-beta primer mix and a sample-barcoded 5' primer were used in a second PCR of roughly 6 to 12 cycles. TCRdb re-called the 5' RACE reads with MiXCR, one entry per CDR3 protein. The sample holds approximately 1.5 million distinct CDR3 sequences, roughly 32% seen once. The CDR3 has 15 residues. The trim removed 1 base at V and 4 bases at J, leaving 6 bases unmatched. Germline loops: CDR1 LGHNA, CDR2 YNFKEQ. Sequenced: blood. The receptor was isolated from a woman aged 25 to 39 in good health. The chain recombines TRBV4-2 with TRBJ2-5; 7 bases align to TRBD2. CDR3 coding DNA: TGTGCCAGCAGCCAAGCCGGAGGGGAGGGAGAGACCCAGTACTTC. Translated: CASSQAGGEGETQYF.